This TCR beta chain was identified during a study of type 1 and type 2 diabetes patients (TCRdb year 2016). In terms of the full investigation: About 9 type 1 diabetes patients, a few type 2 diabetes patients and six or seven nondiabetic controls, all recruited in China, made up the cohort. Throughout the study, CD4 or CD8 MicroBeads on MACS columns were used to positively select CD4+ and CD8+ T cells from PBMCs. Altogether, around 19,000,000 paired-end reads were produced across the whole study. In the study, high-throughput sequencing was used to profile TCRbeta repertoires so that type 1 diabetes, type 2 diabetes and nondiabetic individuals could be compared. Type 2 diabetes patients were used as a disease comparison group for the type 1 diabetes patients. V gene usage was similar between approximately 20-cycle and 25-cycle amplification, suggesting similar primer efficiencies and random PCR bias. Paired-end sequencing of TCRbeta libraries was performed on Illumina HiSeq 2000 or MiSeq instruments. Broader findings and caveats from the paper: In both CD4+ and CD8+ T cells, type 2 diabetes repertoires were highly diverse and significantly more diverse than type 1 diabetes repertoires. Study groups were not matched for age and gender, which possibly biased interpretation. Because only a limited number of T2D and control samples were sequenced, some T1D-only HECs might also appear in more T2D or control samples. Few highly-expanded CD4+ clones, median one, were found in type 2 diabetes patients, accounting for a median approximately 4% of reads. Highly correlated V and J gene usage patterns were observed for type 2 diabetes and control samples, with an average of about 0.97 between samples.

About this clonotype: Its antigen target is currently unknown. No clone much larger than this one lies a single base away; base qualities are absent.

The junction carries 7 bases between V and J, which are trimmed by 4 bases and 1 base respectively. The germline V gene (reference sequence) specifies DFQATT as CDR1 and SNEGSKA as CDR2. The CDR3 covers 12 residues, taking in both the cysteine and the phenylalanine. This entry keeps only the CDR3 DNA: 36 bases, framed from base 1. Sequencing took place on an Illumina MiSeq. For TCRbeta CDR3 amplification, the template was genomic DNA taken from the sorted T cell subsets. The TCRbeta CDR3 region was amplified by multiplex PCR using 30 forward and 13 reverse primers. PCR products were purified with AMPure XP beads, then indices and adaptors were added in a second roughly 25-cycle PCR. Before sequencing, libraries were gel-purified with the QIAquick Gel Extraction Kit. Concerning the study's data processing: Paired-end reads were merged using FLASH and were aligned with IgBLAST to IMGT V, D and J germline references. After reads whose alignment identity to germline references fell below 70% were discarded, more than 9,500,000 reads remained study-wide. CDR3 boundaries, reading frame and productivity were assigned following IMGT definitions. Clones at or above 1% of reads were defined as highly-expanded clones, and diversity was measured by normalized Shannon entropy. Unpaired two-tailed t-tests were used to test group differences in Shannon entropy. TCRdb passed the public sequencing reads through fastp at Q25 and MiXCR, retaining productive beta sequences. Each entry is one CDR3 protein sequence, shown with its most common DNA and genes. TCRdb's processing, not the authors' own work, is the source of the V and J calls. The sample includes about 270,000 distinct CDR3 sequences, with more than 40% observed a single time. Roughly 15% of the sample belongs to the ten largest clones.

Every diabetic patient fulfilled standard classification criteria for type 1 or type 2 diabetes, and glucose and C-peptide were evaluated using WHO-recommended methods. Exclusion applied to any donor with other autoimmune diseases or infections within the previous four weeks. From each participant, ten milliliters of peripheral blood were collected. LymphoPrep density separation was used to isolate PBMCs. The material sequenced was peripheral blood mononuclear cells (PBMCs). The sequence was collected from a man aged 18-30 years with type 2 diabetes. This receptor chain uses TRBV20-1 and TRBJ1-1, with the D gene not clear enough to name. The sequenced DNA is TGCAGTGCTAAAAGAGGGAACACTGAAGCTTTCTTT. Its product reads: CSAKRGNTEAFF.